This T cell receptor (beta chain) was found in a study of early T cells in non-severe SARS-CoV-2 infection. Looking at the study overall: Chains stayed unpaired after sequencing of bulk RNA from unsorted whole blood.

In the case of this clonotype: Its matching antigen is unknown.

Germline lookup yields CDR1 SGHDN and CDR2 FVKESK. CDR3 length: 13 residues. V was shortened by 3 bases and J by 2 bases, with 7 bases between the two germline ends. Unique molecular identifier tags were affixed to discrete cDNA molecules. TCRdb analysed the 5' RACE reads with MiXCR anew, one entry per CDR3 protein. This sample carries under 65,000 distinct CDR3 sequences, over 10% of them seen once, and the ten largest clones take approximately 9.4%. Broader study findings: A preference for anti-spike CD8 responses marked VDJdb matching, which missed private and CD4 specificities.

V and J are TRBV14 and TRBJ1-1; D is unresolved. The source of this sequence is an adult who was a healthcare worker with PCR-confirmed SARS-CoV-2 infection or an uninfected control (not recorded which). The sequencing used whole blood, collected at baseline. This chain's CDR3 is CASSQFSNTEAFF. CDR3 DNA: TGTGCCAGCAGCCAGTTCAGCAACACTGAAGCTTTCTTT.